A selection of T cell receptor beta chains follows, all from one sample in a study of blood T cell repertoires in COVID-19. The protocol was immunoSEQ multiplex PCR, while the TCRdb copy is restricted to in-frame clones and leaves out a portion. The profile covers 100,000 to 150,000 clones, with 70% to 90% appearing a single time and roughly 1.1% taken by the ten largest. The sequenced material came from peripheral blood. All receptors come from a woman aged 80 or over with acute or convalescent COVID-19. The CDR3 runs from the conserved cysteine through the conserved F or W. Each record gives: J gene, V gene, clone size, CDR3 length, D gene, CDR3 DNA, CDR3 protein. A D gene is named only where the DNA matches it firmly. For some rows the clone size is stated as once, few or many, or as a class when expanded; others skip it.

TRBJ2-7,TRBV7-9,NA,14,TRBD2,TGTGCCAGCAGCCCGAGGACTAGCGGGAGAACGCAGTACTTC,CASSPRTSGRTQYF
TRBJ1-3,TRBV9,NA,14,NA,TGTGCCAGCAGCGTAGCCCCTTCTGGAAACACCATATATTTT,CASSVAPSGNTIYF
TRBJ2-5,TRBV29-1,NA,13,TRBD1,TGCAGCACCCAGACAGGGGGCCGGGAGACCCAGTACTTC,CSTQTGGRETQYF
TRBJ1-2,TRBV4-3,NA,14,TRBD1,TGCGCCAGCAGCCAAGGGGACAGAGGGTATGGCTACACCTTC,CASSQGDRGYGYTF
TRBJ1-4,TRBV19,NA,14,TRBD1,TGTGCCAGTAGTACAGGACAGGGATTAGGAAAACTGTTTTTT,CASSTGQGLGKLFF
TRBJ2-5,TRBV5-1,NA,15,NA,TGCGCCAGCAGCCCCGGGACACAGGAGTGGGAGACCCAGTACTTC,CASSPGTQEWETQYF
TRBJ2-7,TRBV27,NA,13,NA,TGTGCCAGCACACAGGGTTCCTCCTACGAGCAGTACTTC,CASTQGSSYEQYF
TRBJ2-5,TRBV19,NA,14,TRBD1,TGTGCCAGTAGTATCCAGGGGGCCAAAGAGACCCAGTACTTC,CASSIQGAKETQYF
TRBJ1-1,TRBV9,few,14,NA,TGTGCCAGCAGCCCCCCAGGTCCTTTCACTGAAGCTTTCTTT,CASSPPGPFTEAFF
TRBJ1-1,TRBV5-6,NA,15,NA,TGTGCCAGCAGCTCCAAAACAGGAGAGAACACTGAAGCTTTCTTT,CASSSKTGENTEAFF
TRBJ1-1,TRBV25-1,NA,13,NA,TGTGCCAGCAGAGCGGATTGGAACACTGAAGCTTTCTTT,CASRADWNTEAFF
TRBJ1-5,TRBV28,NA,16,NA,TGTGCCAGCAGTTTAAGGTCAGGCAGCTCGAATCAGCCCCAGCATTTT,CASSLRSGSSNQPQHF
TRBJ1-1,TRBV5-4,NA,15,NA,TGTGCCAGCAGCTTGGGGCGGCCTGCGAACACTGAAGCTTTCTTT,CASSLGRPANTEAFF
TRBJ2-3,TRBV4-3,NA,15,TRBD1,TGCGCCAGCAGCCCCTGGGACAGCTCCACAGATACGCAGTATTTT,CASSPWDSSTDTQYF
TRBJ2-5,TRBV5-4,NA,13,NA,TGTGCCAGCAGCATGGACACGAAAGAGACCCAGTACTTC,CASSMDTKETQYF
TRBJ2-6,TRBV5-1,NA,18,NA,TGCGCCAGCAGCTTGCTCCAGCGGGCAAGCTCTGGGGCCAACGTCCTGACTTTC,CASSLLQRASSGANVLTF
TRBJ1-5,TRBV6-6,NA,14,TRBD1,TGTGCCAGCAGAGGACAGGAGAGCAATCAGCCCCAGCATTTT,CASRGQESNQPQHF
TRBJ2-7,TRBV5-1,few,14,TRBD2,TGCGCCAGCAGGGGGACTAGCGGAGTCTACGAGCAGTACTTC,CASRGTSGVYEQYF
TRBJ2-7,TRBV2,NA,15,NA,TGTGCCAGTGAAATCGGACAGCCGGACCCCTACGAGCAGTACTTC,CASEIGQPDPYEQYF
TRBJ2-5,TRBV3-1/TRBV3-2,NA,15,NA,TGTGCCAGCAGCCAAAGGGGGGGGAGTTCTGAGACCCAGTACTTC,CASSQRGGSSETQYF